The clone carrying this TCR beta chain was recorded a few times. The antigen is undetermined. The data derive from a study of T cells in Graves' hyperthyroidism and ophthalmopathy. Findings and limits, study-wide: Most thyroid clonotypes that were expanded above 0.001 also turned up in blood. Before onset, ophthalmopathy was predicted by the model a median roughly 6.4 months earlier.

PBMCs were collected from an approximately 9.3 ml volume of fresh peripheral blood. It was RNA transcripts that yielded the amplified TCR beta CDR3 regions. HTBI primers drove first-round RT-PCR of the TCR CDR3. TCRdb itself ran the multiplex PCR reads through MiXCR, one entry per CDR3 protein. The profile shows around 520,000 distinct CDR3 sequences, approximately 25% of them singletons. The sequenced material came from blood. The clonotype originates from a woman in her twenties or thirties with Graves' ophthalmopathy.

The CDR3 region has the DNA TGTGCCAGCAGCTATTCCGGGACGCAAGACTCTGGCTACACCTTC. Protein product: CASSYSGTQDSGYTF. This chain uses TRBV3-1 with TRBJ1-2, with a tentative D call TRBD1 (5 bases). Trimming removed 5 bases at V and 7 bases at J, with 20 bases between. The CDR3 totals 15 residues. CDR1 is LGHDT and CDR2 is YNNKEL in the germline V gene (reference sequence).